Listed below are T cell receptor beta chains from one sample, sequenced in a study of blood T cell repertoires in COVID-19. The method was immunoSEQ multiplex PCR; TCRdb's version includes in-frame clones alone and lacks a portion of them. The data show roughly 190,000 clones, roughly nine tenths seen once. The sample consisted of PBMCs or T cells enriched from blood (not recorded which). These receptor sequences come from a woman in her thirties or forties in a cohort exposed to, infected with or recovered from COVID-19 (not recorded which). CDR3s include the opening cysteine and the closing phenylalanine or tryptophan. D genes are given only for firm matches. Clone size appears in some rows only: once, few, many, or a class for an expanded clone.

V: TRBV7-9; size: -; J: TRBJ2-5; D: TRBD2; CDR3: CASSLAGVAGARQETQYF; DNA: TGTGCCAGCAGCTTAGCTGGGGTAGCGGGGGCGAGACAAGAGACCCAGTACTTC
V: TRBV5-1; size: -; J: TRBJ2-5; D: TRBD2; CDR3: CASSTLAGGGETQYF; DNA: TGCGCCAGCAGCACCCTAGCGGGGGGAGGGGAGACCCAGTACTTC
V: TRBV12-3/TRBV12-4; size: -; J: TRBJ2-7; D: -; CDR3: CASSLGSYEQYF; DNA: TGTGCCAGCAGTTTGGGCAGCTACGAGCAGTACTTC
V: TRBV30; size: -; J: TRBJ1-2; D: TRBD1; CDR3: CAWGVKGAYYGYTF; DNA: TGTGCCTGGGGGGTGAAGGGGGCTTACTATGGCTACACCTTC
V: TRBV7-2; size: -; J: TRBJ1-1; D: -; CDR3: CASSTRRGTEAFF; DNA: TGTGCCAGCAGTACCCGTAGGGGCACTGAAGCTTTCTTT
V: TRBV7-2; size: few; J: TRBJ2-3; D: -; CDR3: CASSLLVGAADTQYF; DNA: TGTGCCAGCAGCCTACTCGTAGGGGCCGCAGATACGCAGTATTTT
V: TRBV20-1; size: -; J: TRBJ2-7; D: TRBD1; CDR3: CSARTGGEQYF; DNA: TGCAGTGCTAGGACAGGGGGCGAGCAGTACTTC
V: TRBV28; size: few; J: TRBJ1-3; D: TRBD1; CDR3: CASRLPGQGAGNTIYF; DNA: TGTGCCAGCAGGCTACCGGGACAGGGTGCTGGAAACACCATATATTTT
V: TRBV27; size: -; J: TRBJ1-1; D: -; CDR3: CASSGAGSNTEAFF; DNA: TGTGCCAGCAGTGGGGCGGGGTCGAACACTGAAGCTTTCTTT
V: TRBV4-3; size: -; J: TRBJ1-2; D: -; CDR3: CASSQVFRDGGYTF; DNA: TGCGCCAGCAGCCAAGTGTTCAGGGATGGCGGCTACACCTTC